This T cell receptor (beta chain) was recovered during a study of blood T cell repertoires in COVID-19. About the study: Sites in the United States, Italy and Spain provided acute and convalescent COVID-19 samples. The cDNA or gDNA used as material had been derived from T cells, B-cell-depleted T cells, or PBMCs.

Original processing notes: For nucleated cells, counts were estimated from reference gene primer amplification. Method: immunoSEQ multiplex PCR; TCRdb's copy keeps in-frame clones and lacks some. That table gives V, J and clone size, and the DNA gave D and trimming. In the table there are 150,000 to 200,000 clones, roughly 89% of which are singletons. This CDR3 region has 14 residues. Germline V gene lookup returns CDR1 SGDLS and CDR2 YYNGEE. V trimming: 4 bases; J trimming: 5 bases; junction bases outside the gene matches: 4. The sample comprised peripheral blood. The origin of this receptor is a woman between 18 and 30 years old who had recovered from COVID-19. The V gene is TRBV9, the J gene TRBJ1-5, with 9 bases identical to TRBD1. As DNA, the CDR3 is TGTGCCAGCAGCTTGGGACAGGGATATCAGCCCCAGCATTTT. Translation gives CASSLGQGYQPQHF.